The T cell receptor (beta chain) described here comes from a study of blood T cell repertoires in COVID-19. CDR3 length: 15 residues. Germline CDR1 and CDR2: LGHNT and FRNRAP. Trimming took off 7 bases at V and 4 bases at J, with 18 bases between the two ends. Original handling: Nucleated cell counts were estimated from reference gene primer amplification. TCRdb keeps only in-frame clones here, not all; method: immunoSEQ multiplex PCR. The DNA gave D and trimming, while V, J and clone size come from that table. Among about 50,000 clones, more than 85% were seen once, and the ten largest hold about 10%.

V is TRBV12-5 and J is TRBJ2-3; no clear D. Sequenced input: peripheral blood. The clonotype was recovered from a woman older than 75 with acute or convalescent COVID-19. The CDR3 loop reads CASASESRGSDTQYF. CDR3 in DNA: TGTGCTAGTGCCTCTGAAAGCCGAGGATCAGATACGCAGTATTTT.